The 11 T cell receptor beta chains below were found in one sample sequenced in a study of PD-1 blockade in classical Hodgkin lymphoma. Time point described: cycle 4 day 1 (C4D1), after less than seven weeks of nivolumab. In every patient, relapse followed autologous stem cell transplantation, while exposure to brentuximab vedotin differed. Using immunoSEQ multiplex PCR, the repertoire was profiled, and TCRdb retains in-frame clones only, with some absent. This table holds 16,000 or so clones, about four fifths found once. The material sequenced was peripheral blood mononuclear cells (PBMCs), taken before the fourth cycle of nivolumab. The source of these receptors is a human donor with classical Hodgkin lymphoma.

CDR3 in amino acids: CASSLAGQGAVPLHF. The CDR3 DNA follows: TGTGCCAGCAGCTTAGCAGGACAGGGGGCGGTGCCCCTCCACTTT. The chain links TRBV7-8 to TRBJ1-6, with TRBD1 matching 11 bases. V dropped 0 bases and J dropped 13; count of bases not matched to a gene: 5. Germline CDR1 reads SGHVS; CDR2 reads FQNEAQ. The CDR3 length is 15 residues.

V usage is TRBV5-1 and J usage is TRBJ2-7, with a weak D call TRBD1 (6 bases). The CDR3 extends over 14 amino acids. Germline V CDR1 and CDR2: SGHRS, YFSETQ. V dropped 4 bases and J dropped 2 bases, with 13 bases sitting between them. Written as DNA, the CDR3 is TGCGCCAGCAGCCAGGGGCAGGGGCCCTACGAGCAGTACTTC. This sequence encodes CASSQGQGPYEQYF.

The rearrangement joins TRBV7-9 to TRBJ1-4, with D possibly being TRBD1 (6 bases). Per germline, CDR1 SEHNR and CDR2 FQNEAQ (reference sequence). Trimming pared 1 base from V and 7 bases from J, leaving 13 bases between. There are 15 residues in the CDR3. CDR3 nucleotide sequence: TGTGCCAGCAGCTTAGATCGGGGGGCTGTTGAAAAACTGTTTTTT. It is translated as CASSLDRGAVEKLFF.

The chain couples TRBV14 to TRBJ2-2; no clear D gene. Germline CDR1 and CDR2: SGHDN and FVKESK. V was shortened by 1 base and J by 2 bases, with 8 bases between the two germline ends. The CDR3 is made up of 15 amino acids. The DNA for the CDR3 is TGTGCCAGCAGCCAAGCAGGCGTAAACACCGGGGAGCTGTTTTTT. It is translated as CASSQAGVNTGELFF.

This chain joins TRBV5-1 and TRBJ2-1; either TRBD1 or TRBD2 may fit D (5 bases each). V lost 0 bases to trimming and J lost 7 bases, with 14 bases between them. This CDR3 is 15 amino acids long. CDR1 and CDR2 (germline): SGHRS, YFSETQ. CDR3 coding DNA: TGCGCCAGCAGCTTGGGGGGGTATGAGGGAAATGAGCAGTTCTTC. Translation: CASSLGGYEGNEQFF.

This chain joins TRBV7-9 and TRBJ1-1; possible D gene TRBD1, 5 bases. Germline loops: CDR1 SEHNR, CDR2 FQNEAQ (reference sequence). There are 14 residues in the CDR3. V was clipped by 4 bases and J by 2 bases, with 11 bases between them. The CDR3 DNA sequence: TGTGCCAGCAGCTCTTCAGGGTATAACACTGAAGCTTTCTTT. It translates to CASSSSGYNTEAFF.

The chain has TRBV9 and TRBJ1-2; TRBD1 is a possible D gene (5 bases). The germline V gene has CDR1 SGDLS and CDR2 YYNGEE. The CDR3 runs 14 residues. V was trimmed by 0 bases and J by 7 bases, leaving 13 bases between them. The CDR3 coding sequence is TGTGCCAGCAGCGTAGGCAGGGAGGATGGTGGCTACACCTTC. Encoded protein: CASSVGREDGGYTF.

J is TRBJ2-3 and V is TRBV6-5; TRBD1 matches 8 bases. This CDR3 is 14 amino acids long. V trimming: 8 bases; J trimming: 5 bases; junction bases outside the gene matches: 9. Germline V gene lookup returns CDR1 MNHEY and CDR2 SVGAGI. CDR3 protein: CASCRTGLGDTQYF. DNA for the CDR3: TGTGCCAGCTGTCGGACAGGGCTCGGAGATACGCAGTATTTT.

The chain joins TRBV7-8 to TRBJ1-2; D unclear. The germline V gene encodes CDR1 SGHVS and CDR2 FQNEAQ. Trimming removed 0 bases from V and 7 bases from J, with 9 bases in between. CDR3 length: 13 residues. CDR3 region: CASSLARSVGYTF. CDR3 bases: TGTGCCAGCAGCTTAGCCCGGTCGGTTGGCTACACCTTC.

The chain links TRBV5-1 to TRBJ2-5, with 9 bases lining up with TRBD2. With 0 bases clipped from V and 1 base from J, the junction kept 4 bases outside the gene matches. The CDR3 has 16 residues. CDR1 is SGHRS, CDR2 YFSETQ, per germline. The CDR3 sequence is CASSLAPAGGQETQYF. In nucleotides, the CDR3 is TGCGCCAGCAGCTTGGCCCCAGCGGGGGGCCAAGAGACCCAGTACTTC.

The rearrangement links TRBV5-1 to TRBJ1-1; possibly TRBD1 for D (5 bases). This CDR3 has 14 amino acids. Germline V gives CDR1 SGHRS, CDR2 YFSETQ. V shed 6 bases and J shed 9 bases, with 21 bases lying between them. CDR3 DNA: TGCGCCAGCACACCTTCTTTTATTAGGGGAAAAGCTTTCTTT. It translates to CASTPSFIRGKAFF.